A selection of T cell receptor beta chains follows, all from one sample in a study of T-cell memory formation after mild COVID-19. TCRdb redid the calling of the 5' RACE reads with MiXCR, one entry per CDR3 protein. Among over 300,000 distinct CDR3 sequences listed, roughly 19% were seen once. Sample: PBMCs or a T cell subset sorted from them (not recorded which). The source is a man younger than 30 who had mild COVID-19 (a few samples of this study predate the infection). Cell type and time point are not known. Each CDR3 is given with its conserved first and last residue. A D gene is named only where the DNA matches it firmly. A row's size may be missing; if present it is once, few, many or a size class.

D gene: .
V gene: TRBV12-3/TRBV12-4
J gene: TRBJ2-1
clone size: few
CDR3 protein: CASSPMLGPGDEQFF
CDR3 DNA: TGTGCCAGCAGTCCAATGCTGGGCCCCGGGGATGAGCAGTTCTTC

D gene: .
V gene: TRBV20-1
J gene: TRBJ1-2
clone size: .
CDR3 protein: CSALDRNYGYTF
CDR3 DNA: TGCAGTGCTCTCGACAGGAACTATGGCTACACCTTC

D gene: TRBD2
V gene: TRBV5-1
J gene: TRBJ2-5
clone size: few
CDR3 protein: CASSPETSLGAQYF
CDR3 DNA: TGCGCCAGCAGCCCAGAGACTAGCTTGGGGGCCCAGTACTTC

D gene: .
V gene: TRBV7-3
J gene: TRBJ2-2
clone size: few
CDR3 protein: CASSLMGTGELFF
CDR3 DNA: TGTGCCAGCAGCTTAATGGGCACCGGGGAGCTGTTTTTT

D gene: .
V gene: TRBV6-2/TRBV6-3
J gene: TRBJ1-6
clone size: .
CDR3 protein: CASSVRQAANSPLHF
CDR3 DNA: TGTGCCAGCAGCGTCCGACAGGCAGCTAATTCACCCCTCCACTTT

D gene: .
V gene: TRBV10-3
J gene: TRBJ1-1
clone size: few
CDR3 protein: CAISGRGSNTEAFF
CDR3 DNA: TGTGCCATCAGTGGGAGGGGTTCGAACACTGAAGCTTTCTTT

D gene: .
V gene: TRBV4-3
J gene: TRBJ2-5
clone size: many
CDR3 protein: CASSLGGGGGETQYF
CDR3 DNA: TGCGCCAGCAGCCTTGGCGGGGGAGGGGGAGAGACCCAGTACTTC

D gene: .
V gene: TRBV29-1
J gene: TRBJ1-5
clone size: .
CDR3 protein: CSVAVDGKNQPQHF
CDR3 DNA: TGCAGCGTAGCCGTGGACGGGAAAAATCAGCCCCAGCATTTT

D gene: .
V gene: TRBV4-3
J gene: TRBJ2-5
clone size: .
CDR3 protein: CASSQGIPGHGRETQYF
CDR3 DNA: TGCGCCAGCAGCCAAGGAATCCCGGGACATGGTCGAGAGACCCAGTACTTC

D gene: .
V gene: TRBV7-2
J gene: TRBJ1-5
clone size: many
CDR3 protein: CASSFAVSNQPQHF
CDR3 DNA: TGTGCCAGCAGCTTTGCAGTGAGCAATCAGCCCCAGCATTTT

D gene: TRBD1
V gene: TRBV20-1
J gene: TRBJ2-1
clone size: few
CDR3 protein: CSARDYGQGVYNEQFF
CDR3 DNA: TGCAGTGCTAGAGATTATGGGCAGGGGGTTTACAATGAGCAGTTCTTC

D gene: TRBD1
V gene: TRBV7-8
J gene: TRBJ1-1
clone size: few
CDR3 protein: CASSTDIRTGRDTEAFF
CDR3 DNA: TGTGCCAGCAGCACCGATATTAGGACAGGGAGGGACACTGAAGCTTTCTTT

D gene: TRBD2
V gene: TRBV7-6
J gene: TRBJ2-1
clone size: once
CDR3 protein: CARSSGLAGVTNEQFF
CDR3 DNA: TGTGCCCGCAGCTCCGGACTAGCGGGAGTAACGAATGAGCAGTTCTTC

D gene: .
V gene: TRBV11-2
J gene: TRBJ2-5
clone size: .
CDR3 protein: CASSLVVGSTSKTQYF
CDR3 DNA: TGTGCCAGCAGCTTAGTCGTAGGATCCACGTCCAAGACCCAGTACTTC

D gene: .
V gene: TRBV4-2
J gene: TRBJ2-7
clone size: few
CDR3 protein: CASSLGQGKTYEQYF
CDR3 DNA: TGTGCCAGCAGCCTCGGACAAGGCAAAACCTACGAGCAGTACTTC

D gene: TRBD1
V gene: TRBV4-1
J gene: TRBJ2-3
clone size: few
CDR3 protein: CASSQDPTGGVDTQYF
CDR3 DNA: TGCGCCAGCAGCCAAGATCCAACAGGGGGTGTAGATACGCAGTATTTT

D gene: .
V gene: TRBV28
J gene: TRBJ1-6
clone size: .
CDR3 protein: CASISSGGFYNSPLHF
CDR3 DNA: TGTGCCAGCATAAGCAGCGGCGGCTTTTATAATTCACCCCTCCACTTT

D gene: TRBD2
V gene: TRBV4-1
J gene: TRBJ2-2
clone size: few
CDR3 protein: CASSQDELAGEAGELFF
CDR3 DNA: TGCGCCAGCAGCCAAGACGAGCTAGCGGGGGAGGCCGGGGAGCTGTTTTTT

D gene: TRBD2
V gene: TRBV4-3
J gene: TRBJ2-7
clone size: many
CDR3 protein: CASSQDLSGASSYEQYF
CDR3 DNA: TGCGCCAGCAGCCAAGATTTAAGCGGGGCTAGCTCCTACGAGCAGTACTTC

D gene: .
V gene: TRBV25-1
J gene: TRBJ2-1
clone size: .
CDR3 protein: CASSELGPSGEQFF
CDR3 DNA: TGTGCCAGCAGTGAACTAGGTCCGTCCGGTGAGCAGTTCTTC

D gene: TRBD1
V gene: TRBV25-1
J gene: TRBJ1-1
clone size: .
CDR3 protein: CASSPRRGSGTEAFF
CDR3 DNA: TGTGCCAGCAGTCCCCGCAGGGGGTCGGGCACTGAAGCTTTCTTT

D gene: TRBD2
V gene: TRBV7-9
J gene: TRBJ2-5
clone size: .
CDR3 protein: CASSRDYRFQETQYF
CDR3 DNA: TGTGCCAGCAGCCGGGACTACAGATTCCAAGAGACCCAGTACTTC

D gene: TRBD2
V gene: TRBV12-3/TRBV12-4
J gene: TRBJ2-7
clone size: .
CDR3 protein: CASRPSGGAYEQYF
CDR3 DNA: TGTGCCAGCAGACCAAGCGGGGGGGCCTACGAGCAGTACTTC

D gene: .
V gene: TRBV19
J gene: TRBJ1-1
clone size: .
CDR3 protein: CASSSSGSRTEAFF
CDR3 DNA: TGTGCCAGTAGTTCCAGTGGTTCGCGCACTGAAGCTTTCTTT

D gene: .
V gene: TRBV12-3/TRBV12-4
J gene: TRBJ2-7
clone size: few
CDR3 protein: CASSFGGEQVYEQYF
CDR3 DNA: TGTGCCAGCAGTTTTGGTGGGGAGCAGGTCTACGAGCAGTACTTC

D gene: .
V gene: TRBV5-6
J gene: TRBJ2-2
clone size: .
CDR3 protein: CASSFGAGTGELFF
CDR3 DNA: TGTGCCAGCAGCTTCGGGGCGGGCACCGGGGAGCTGTTTTTT

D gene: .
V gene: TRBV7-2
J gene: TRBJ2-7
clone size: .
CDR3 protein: CASSDRVGREQYF
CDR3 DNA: TGTGCCAGCAGCGACCGTGTTGGGAGGGAGCAGTACTTC

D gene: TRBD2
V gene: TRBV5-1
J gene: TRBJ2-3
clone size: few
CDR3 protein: CASSFSGTSGGPWGTDTQYF
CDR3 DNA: TGCGCCAGCAGCTTCTCCGGGACTAGCGGGGGTCCCTGGGGCACAGATACGCAGTATTTT

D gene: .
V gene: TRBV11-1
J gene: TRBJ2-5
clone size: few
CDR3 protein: CASSAGGGYETQYF
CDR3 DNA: TGTGCCAGCAGCGCAGGGGGGGGATACGAGACCCAGTACTTC

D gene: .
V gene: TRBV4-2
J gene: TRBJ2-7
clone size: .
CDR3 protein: CASSQEPGIRYEQYF
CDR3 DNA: TGTGCCAGCAGCCAAGAGCCGGGGATAAGATACGAGCAGTACTTC

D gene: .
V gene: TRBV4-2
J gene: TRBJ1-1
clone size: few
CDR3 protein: CASSLWLNTEAFF
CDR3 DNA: TGTGCCAGCAGCCTATGGTTGAACACTGAAGCTTTCTTT

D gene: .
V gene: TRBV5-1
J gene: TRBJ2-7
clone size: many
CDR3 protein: CASSPQPQGMGGEQYF
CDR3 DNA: TGCGCCAGCAGCCCCCAGCCCCAGGGGATGGGAGGCGAGCAGTACTTC

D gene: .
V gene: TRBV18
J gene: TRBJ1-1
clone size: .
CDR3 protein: CASSGPLEAFF
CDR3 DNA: TGTGCCAGCTCGGGCCCCTTAGAAGCTTTCTTT

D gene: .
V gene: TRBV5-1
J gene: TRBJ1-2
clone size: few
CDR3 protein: CASTRGRPYGYTF
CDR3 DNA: TGCGCCAGCACCCGGGGACGGCCCTATGGCTACACCTTC

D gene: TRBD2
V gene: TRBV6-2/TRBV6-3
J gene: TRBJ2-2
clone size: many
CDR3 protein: CASSYPRGRAGELFF
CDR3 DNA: TGTGCCAGCAGTTATCCGCGGGGGAGGGCCGGGGAGCTGTTTTTT

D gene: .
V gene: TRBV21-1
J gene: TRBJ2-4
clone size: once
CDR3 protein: CASSKGGERAKNIQYF
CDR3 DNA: TGTGCCAGCAGCAAAGGGGGGGAGAGAGCCAAAAACATTCAGTACTTC

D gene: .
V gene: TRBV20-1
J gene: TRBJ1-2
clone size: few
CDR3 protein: CSARASDRPYGYTF
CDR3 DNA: TGCAGTGCTAGAGCCTCAGACAGGCCCTATGGCTACACCTTC

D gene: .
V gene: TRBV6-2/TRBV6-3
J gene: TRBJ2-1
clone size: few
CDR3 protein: CASSYSSSNSGVWFF
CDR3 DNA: TGTGCCAGCAGTTACTCCTCGTCTAACTCAGGGGTCTGGTTCTTC

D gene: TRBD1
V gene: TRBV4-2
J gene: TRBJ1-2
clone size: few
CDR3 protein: CASSLIPFGTGKGLGGYTF
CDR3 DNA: TGTGCCAGCAGCCTAATCCCTTTCGGGACAGGGAAAGGCTTGGGTGGCTACACCTTC

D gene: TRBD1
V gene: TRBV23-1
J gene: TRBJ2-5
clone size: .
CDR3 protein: CASYRGTSPDQETQYF
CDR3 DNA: TGCGCCAGCTACAGGGGGACTTCCCCGGATCAAGAGACCCAGTACTTC

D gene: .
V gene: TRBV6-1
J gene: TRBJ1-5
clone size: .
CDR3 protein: CASSGTLRGQPQHF
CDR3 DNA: TGTGCCAGCAGTGGGACCCTCAGGGGACAGCCCCAGCATTTT

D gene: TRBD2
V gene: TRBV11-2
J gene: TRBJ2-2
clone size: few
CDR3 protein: CASSLHGGAISGELFF
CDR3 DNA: TGTGCCAGCAGCTTACACGGGGGGGCAATATCCGGGGAGCTGTTTTTT

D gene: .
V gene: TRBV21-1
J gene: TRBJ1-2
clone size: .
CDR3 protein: CASSEEEAGTYGYTF
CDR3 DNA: TGTGCCAGCAGCGAAGAGGAGGCAGGGACCTATGGCTACACCTTC

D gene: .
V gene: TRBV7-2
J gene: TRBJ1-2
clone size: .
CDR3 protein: CASSLGGSNYGYTF
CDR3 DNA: TGTGCCAGCAGCTTAGGGGGATCGAACTATGGCTACACCTTC

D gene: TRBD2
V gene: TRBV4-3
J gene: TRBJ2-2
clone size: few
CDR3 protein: CASSPRGGALGTGELFF
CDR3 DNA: TGCGCCAGCAGCCCACGGGGGGGGGCCCTAGGCACCGGGGAGCTGTTTTTT

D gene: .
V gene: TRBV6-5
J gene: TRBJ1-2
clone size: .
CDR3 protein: CASSYSEQGLYGYTF
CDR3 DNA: TGTGCCAGCAGTTACTCGGAACAGGGCCTTTATGGCTACACCTTC

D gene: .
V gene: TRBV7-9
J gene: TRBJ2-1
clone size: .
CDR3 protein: CASSLEGTEQFF
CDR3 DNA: TGTGCCAGCAGCTTAGAGGGGACTGAGCAGTTCTTC

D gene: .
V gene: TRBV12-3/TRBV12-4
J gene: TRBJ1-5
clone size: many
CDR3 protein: CASSLGGTVNQPQHF
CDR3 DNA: TGTGCCAGCAGTTTAGGGGGGACGGTCAATCAGCCCCAGCATTTT

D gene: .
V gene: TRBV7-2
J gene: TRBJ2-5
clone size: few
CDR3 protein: CASSLGAAFETQYF
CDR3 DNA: TGTGCCAGCAGCTTAGGGGCTGCATTTGAGACCCAGTACTTC

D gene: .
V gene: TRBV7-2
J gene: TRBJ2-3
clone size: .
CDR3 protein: CASSLVKGGSDTQYF
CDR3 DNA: TGTGCCAGCAGCTTAGTGAAGGGTGGCTCAGATACGCAGTATTTT